The rows below give T cell receptor beta chains drawn from one sample of a study of shared clonotypes between healthy human individuals. Profiling relied on immunoSEQ multiplex PCR, and the TCRdb table lists in-frame clones only, not all of them. The sample lists roughly 500,000 clones, about 82% occurring once. Sample: PBMCs. These receptors were taken from a woman aged 40 to 49 in good health. Some clones in this sample may be carry-over from other donors' samples. Both conserved end residues are trimmed from each CDR3.

V gene: TRBV5-1
CDR3 protein: ASSPGTGRYGYT

V gene: TRBV7-9
CDR3 protein: ASSLGTGGGSKLF

V gene: TRBV29-1
CDR3 protein: SVEDPWTGLTGELF

V gene: TRBV28
CDR3 protein: ASGTGADGYT

V gene: TRBV10-1
CDR3 protein: ASSESGTGDRDLAKNIQY

V gene: TRBV6-4
CDR3 protein: ASSPSGTGAYEQY

V gene: TRBV5-1
CDR3 protein: ASSLRLAAREQY

V gene: TRBV6-6
CDR3 protein: ASSGTSAFTGELF

V gene: TRBV5-1
CDR3 protein: ASSTGGGPPEQY

V gene: TRBV28
CDR3 protein: ASSASPGQNYGYT

V gene: TRBV6-6
CDR3 protein: ASSYVDEQF

V gene: TRBV18
CDR3 protein: ASSLGTGGTSNEKLF

V gene: TRBV19
CDR3 protein: ASSISSGSQYEQY

V gene: TRBV6-5
CDR3 protein: ASSYSQGAAYYGYT

V gene: TRBV7-6
CDR3 protein: ASSLGLAGKLF

V gene: TRBV11-2
CDR3 protein: ASSYGLAVYEQY

V gene: TRBV27
CDR3 protein: ASSRRDSHTGELF

V gene: TRBV7-2
CDR3 protein: ASSRPRVRDQTQY

V gene: TRBV18
CDR3 protein: ASSPSNPGTDTEAF

V gene: TRBV4-3
CDR3 protein: ASSQGRDRWTRTDTQY

V gene: TRBV19
CDR3 protein: ASSPTRRSSGNTIY

V gene: TRBV19
CDR3 protein: AGKDRNYGYT

V gene: TRBV5-1
CDR3 protein: ASTNAQDNEQF

V gene: TRBV29-1
CDR3 protein: SVGPRLAGEGYT

V gene: TRBV30
CDR3 protein: AWSVTGGPDTQY

V gene: TRBV19
CDR3 protein: ARVSGRAEWETQY